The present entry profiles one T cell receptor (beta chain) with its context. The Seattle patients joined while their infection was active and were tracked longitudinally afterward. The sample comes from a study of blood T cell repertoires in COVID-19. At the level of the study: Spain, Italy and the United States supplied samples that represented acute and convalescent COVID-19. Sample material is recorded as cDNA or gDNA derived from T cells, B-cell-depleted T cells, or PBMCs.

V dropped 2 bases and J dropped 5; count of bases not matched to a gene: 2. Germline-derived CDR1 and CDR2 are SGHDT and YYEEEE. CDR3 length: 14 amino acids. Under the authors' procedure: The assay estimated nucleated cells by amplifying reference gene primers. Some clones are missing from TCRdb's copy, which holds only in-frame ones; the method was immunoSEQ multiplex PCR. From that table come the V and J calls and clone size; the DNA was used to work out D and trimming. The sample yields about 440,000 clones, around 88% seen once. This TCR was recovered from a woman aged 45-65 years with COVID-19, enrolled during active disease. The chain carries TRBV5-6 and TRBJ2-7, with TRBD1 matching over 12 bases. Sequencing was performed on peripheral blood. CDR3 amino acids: CASSFGTGGHEQYF. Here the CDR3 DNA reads TGTGCCAGCAGCTTTGGGACAGGGGGCCACGAGCAGTACTTC.